What follows describes a single TCR beta chain. The sample belongs to a study of shared clonotypes between healthy human individuals. The CDR3 spans 18 residues. The germline CDR1 and CDR2 sequences are LGHNA and YSLEER. The V gene lost 0 bases and the J gene lost 1 base, with 18 bases spanning the gap. TCRdb's copy holds only in-frame clones and misses some; the assay was immunoSEQ multiplex PCR. The repertoire holds millions of clones, with less than 95% as singletons. Naive-designated CD8 cells lacked CD45RO, were positively enriched for CCR7, and omitted terminally differentiated effector memory CD45RA+ cells.

This receptor was taken from a man between 18 and 35 years old in good health. The sample was naive CD8+ T cells sorted from blood. This chain connects TRBV4-3 to TRBJ1-2, with a weak D call TRBD1 (5 bases). The CDR3 loop is CASSQDPPGSEGNYGYTF. CDR3 bases: TGCGCCAGCAGCCAAGATCCGCCAGGGAGCGAGGGTAACTATGGCTACACCTTC.